One sample yielded the 25 T cell receptor beta chains listed below, sequenced in a study of blood T cell repertoires in COVID-19. Clones were read by immunoSEQ multiplex PCR, and TCRdb kept only the in-frame ones, dropping some. This table holds some 66,000 clones, around 90% found once. The material sequenced was peripheral blood. The receptors were sampled from a human donor in a cohort sampled during active COVID-19.

The CDR3 region is CASSVSYSSYEQYF. CDR3 coding DNA: TGTGCCAGCAGTGTTTCATATAGCTCCTACGAGCAGTACTTC. The chain couples TRBV2 to TRBJ2-7, with D hard to call. The CDR3 length is 14 residues. V was cut by 4 bases and J by 0 bases, with 10 bases left in between. Germline V gene sequence: CDR1 SNHLY, CDR2 FYNNEI.

This chain links TRBV7-2 with TRBJ1-3, with D hard to call. This CDR3 comprises 16 residues. Trimming stripped 5 bases from V and 0 bases from J, with 14 bases between. CDR1 and CDR2 from the germline V gene are SGHTA and FQGNSA. This CDR3 reads CASSPDTFRSGNTIYF. The CDR3 bases are TGTGCCAGCAGCCCCGACACCTTTCGCTCTGGAAACACCATATATTTT.

This clone was seen only once. The V gene is TRBV6-5, the J gene TRBJ1-2, with D hard to call. The V gene's germline CDR1 is MNHEY and CDR2 SVGAGI. The CDR3 totals 13 residues. Trimming stripped 5 bases from V and 3 bases from J, with 10 bases between. This CDR3 reads CASSTEPDYGYTF. The CDR3 DNA reads TGTGCCAGCAGTACGGAGCCAGACTATGGCTACACCTTC.

The rearrangement joins TRBV19 to TRBJ1-6, with 9 bases matching TRBD1. Per the germline V gene, CDR1 is LNHDA and CDR2 is SQIVND (reference sequence). V lost 6 bases, J lost 8 bases, and 8 bases stayed unmatched. The CDR3 is 15 amino acids. CDR3 nucleotides: TGTGCCAGTAGCGAACAGGGGGCTGAAGATTCACCCCTCCACTTT. Its protein product is CASSEQGAEDSPLHF.

This chain joins TRBV9 and TRBJ1-1, with D perhaps TRBD1 (6 bases). The CDR3 covers 16 residues. V was shortened by 4 bases and J by 4 bases, with 20 bases between the two germline ends. Germline V gives CDR1 SGDLS, CDR2 YYNGEE. For the CDR3, the DNA is TGTGCCAGCAGCCCCCCCTTACAGGGCAGGAGCACTGAAGCTTTCTTT. This encodes CASSPPLQGRSTEAFF.

The rearrangement links TRBV27 to TRBJ2-7, with TRBD2 matching over 13 bases. V lost 4 bases to trimming and J lost 6 bases; unmatched junction nucleotides: 3. The CDR3 covers 14 residues. CDR1 and CDR2 (germline): MNHEY, SMNVEV (reference sequence). The CDR3 sequence is CASSSGLAGSEQYF. The CDR3 nucleotides are TGTGCCAGCAGTTCGGGACTAGCGGGGAGCGAGCAGTACTTC.

The chain uses TRBV9 and TRBJ1-1; D is undetermined. Germline values: CDR1 SGDLS, CDR2 YYNGEE. The ends were cut back, 3 bases at V and 2 bases at J, with 11 bases in the middle. The CDR3 loop spans 14 amino acids. The CDR3 DNA is TGTGCCAGCAGCGCCAAGCAGGTAAACACTGAAGCTTTCTTT. The encoded protein is CASSAKQVNTEAFF.

This clone has just one count. The chain joins TRBV4-3 to TRBJ1-1; 7 positions agree with TRBD1. Trimming cost V 4 bases and J 4 bases; bases outside gene matches: 6. This CDR3 comprises 14 residues. CDR1 is LGHNA, CDR2 YSLEER, per germline. The CDR3 region is CASSRREGATEAFF. As DNA, the CDR3 is TGCGCCAGCAGCCGAAGAGAGGGGGCCACTGAAGCTTTCTTT.

The J gene is TRBJ2-7, the V gene TRBV5-4; perhaps TRBD1 as D (9 bases). The germline gives CDR1 SGHNT, CDR2 YYREEE (reference sequence). The CDR3 runs 15 residues. The germline V and J ends were trimmed by 2 bases and 5 bases, with 17 bases remaining between them. CDR3 in DNA: TGTGCCAGCAGCTTAGCGGGGGACAGGGCAGACGAGCAGTACTTC. Translated, it gives CASSLAGDRADEQYF.

The chain couples TRBV7-9 to TRBJ2-1; perhaps TRBD2 as D (7 bases). Deletions cut 4 bases from V and 8 bases from J, with 15 bases between. CDR3 length: 14 amino acids. CDR1 and CDR2 (germline): SEHNR, FQNEAQ (reference sequence). The CDR3 nucleotides are TGTGCCAGCAGCTGGGGGGGCCGCTCACATGAGCAGTTCTTC. This translates into CASSWGGRSHEQFF.

The genes are TRBV24-1 and TRBJ2-5, with 13 bases lining up with TRBD2. CDR1 is KGHDR, CDR2 SFDVKD, per germline. V shed 2 bases and J 5 bases; nucleotides not matched to a gene: 1. This CDR3 spans 15 amino acids. The CDR3 region has the DNA TGTGCCACCAGTGATTGGGGACTAGCGGGGGAGACCCAGTACTTC. It is translated as CATSDWGLAGETQYF.

The chain employs TRBV7-8 and TRBJ2-3; TRBD2 matches at 11 bases. J gave up 2 bases and V 5 bases, and 6 bases lay outside the gene matches. This CDR3 is built from 16 residues. Germline values: CDR1 SGHVS, CDR2 FQNEAQ. This CDR3 is CASSPATSGDTDTQYF. The CDR3 DNA follows: TGTGCCAGCAGCCCAGCGACTAGCGGGGACACAGATACGCAGTATTTT.

The chain joins TRBV27 to TRBJ1-6; possible D gene TRBD1, 6 bases. CDR1 and CDR2 from the germline V gene are MNHEY and SMNVEV (reference sequence). The CDR3 covers 15 residues. V dropped 2 bases and J dropped 3 bases, with 8 bases sitting between them. The CDR3 nucleotides read TGTGCCAGCAGTTTAGAGGACAGCTATAATTCACCCCTCCACTTT. Its translation: CASSLEDSYNSPLHF.

The V gene is TRBV19, the J gene TRBJ2-1, with D perhaps TRBD2 (5 bases). The V gene's germline CDR1 is LNHDA and CDR2 SQIVND (reference sequence). The CDR3 loop spans 13 amino acids. Deletions cut 5 bases from V and 4 bases from J, with 9 bases between. This CDR3 reads CASSPRGYNEQFF. The CDR3 DNA follows: TGTGCCAGTAGTCCCCGAGGGTACAATGAGCAGTTCTTC.

The genes are TRBV4-3 and TRBJ2-7; tentative D call: TRBD2 (6 bases). The CDR3 extends over 16 amino acids. Between the trimmed V and J ends, which lost 1 base and 2 bases, there was a span of 15 bases. Germline-derived CDR1 and CDR2 are LGHNA and YSLEER. The CDR3 reads CASSQGSGAGPYEQYF. CDR3 nucleotides: TGCGCCAGCAGCCAAGGGTCGGGTGCGGGACCCTACGAGCAGTACTTC.

The genes are TRBV12-3 or TRBV12-4 and TRBJ1-2, with 7 bases aligning to TRBD1. The CDR3 runs to 12 residues. The V and J ends lost 5 bases and 6 bases, in that order; junction bases with no gene match: 3. Here the CDR3 reads CASSRQGHGYTF. Written as DNA, the CDR3 is TGTGCCAGCAGTCGACAGGGACATGGCTACACCTTC.

Comments on this clone: The junction shows a germline mismatch at one end, possibly a read error. The CDR3 bases are TGTGCTAGCAGCGTCAGGAGGCAAAGCGAGCAGTACTTC. Protein: CASSVRRQSEQYF. The V gene is TRBV7-7, the J gene TRBJ2-7, with TRBD2 as a possible D gene (5 bases). CDR3 size: 13 residues. Per germline, CDR1 SSHAT and CDR2 FNYEAQ (reference sequence).

The chain has TRBV27 and TRBJ2-7; possible D gene TRBD1, 7 bases. The CDR3 is 14 residues long. V gave up 6 bases and J gave up 0 bases, with 12 bases separating them. CDR1 is MNHEY and CDR2 is SMNVEV in the germline V gene (reference sequence). As DNA, the CDR3 is TGTGCCAGCAGAAGGGGGGACAGCTCCTACGAGCAGTACTTC. Protein: CASRRGDSSYEQYF.

This clone was seen a handful of times. The rearrangement uses TRBV14 and TRBJ1-6, with a tentative D call TRBD1 (6 bases). Germline V gene sequence: CDR1 SGHDN, CDR2 FVKESK. Deletions cut 1 base from V and 5 bases from J, with 12 bases between. This CDR3 comprises 16 residues. In DNA form, the CDR3 reads TGTGCCAGCAGCCAAGTCTCAGGGACACATAATTCACCCCTCCACTTT. The encoded protein is CASSQVSGTHNSPLHF.

The V gene is TRBV10-1, the J gene TRBJ2-1, with D tentatively TRBD1 (6 bases). This CDR3 spans 14 amino acids. V was pared by 2 bases and J by 2 bases, with 7 bases between. CDR1 and CDR2 from the germline V gene are WNHNN and SYGVQD (reference sequence). CDR3 coding DNA: TGCGCCAGCAGTGAGGACAGGACCTACAATGAGCAGTTCTTC. It specifies CASSEDRTYNEQFF.

This chain joins TRBV5-1 and TRBJ2-3; 13 bases fit TRBD2. This CDR3 region has 17 residues. Looked up from germline, CDR1 is SGHRS and CDR2 is YFSETQ. J lost 6 bases, V lost 1 base, and 8 bases had no gene match. The CDR3 loop reads CASSLRLAGGTLDTQYF. Here the CDR3 DNA reads TGCGCCAGCAGCTTGAGACTAGCGGGGGGCACACTCGATACGCAGTATTTT.

The chain combines TRBV6-2 or TRBV6-3 with TRBJ2-5; perhaps TRBD2 as D (6 bases). The CDR3 has 12 residues. Germline CDR1 is MNHEY and CDR2 is SVGEGT. The V end was cut by 5 bases, the J end by 7 bases, with 11 bases between. CDR3 residues: CASSGGVGTQYF. The CDR3 DNA is TGTGCCAGCAGTGGAGGGGTCGGGACCCAGTACTTC.

V usage is TRBV18 and J usage is TRBJ1-2, with 7 bases aligning to TRBD1. Per germline, CDR1 KGHSH and CDR2 LQKENI. This CDR3 is built from 14 residues. V gave up 3 bases and J gave up 0 bases; unmatched junction bases: 1. In DNA, the CDR3 is TGTGCCAGCTCACCCCAGGGGGCTAACTATGGCTACACCTTC. It codes for CASSPQGANYGYTF.

The chain recombines TRBV7-9 with TRBJ1-4, with unresolved D. CDR1 and CDR2 from the germline V gene are SEHNR and FQNEAQ (reference sequence). The V gene lost 0 bases and the J gene lost 0 bases, with 8 bases spanning the gap. The CDR3 runs to 16 residues. The CDR3 loop is CASSLAITATNEKLFF. The CDR3 coding sequence is TGTGCCAGCAGCTTAGCTATTACAGCAACTAATGAAAAACTGTTTTTT.

V gene TRBV25-1 combines with J gene TRBJ1-6; 8 bases match TRBD1. Trimming cost V 2 bases and J 11 bases; bases outside gene matches: 14. The length of the CDR3 is 17 residues. The germline V gene has CDR1 MGHDK and CDR2 SYGVNS. Written as DNA, the CDR3 is TGTGCCAGCAGTGAAATCCCTCGAGGGGACAGGAAAACACCCCTCCACTTT. Residues: CASSEIPRGDRKTPLHF.